What follows is one T cell receptor (beta chain) and its context. These data come from a study of technical replicates of blood from four donors. V lost 3 bases, J lost 5 bases, and 13 bases lay in between. Germline lookup yields CDR1 MGHDK and CDR2 SYGVNS. CDR3 length equals 14 residues. TCRdb keeps only in-frame clones here, not all; method: immunoSEQ multiplex PCR. The sample lists around 67,000 clones; about 95% were seen once. The TCR comes from a human donor in good health. The chain joins TRBV25-1 to TRBJ2-5, with D maybe TRBD2 (5 bases). Sequences were obtained from T cells isolated from PBMCs. The CDR3 region is CASSERSSWETQYF. Written as DNA, the CDR3 is TGTGCCAGCAGTGAGCGATCTAGCTGGGAGACCCAGTACTTC.